This TCR beta chain appears in the sequencing data of a study of beta chain features in type 1 diabetes. At the level of the study: No age, gender or cell yield differences were seen between patients and healthy donors.

Every bit of the isolated RNA underwent reverse transcription, so sequencing read expressed TCRB transcripts. Deep immunoSEQ sequencing covered naive, central memory and regulatory T cell samples. Clones were sequenced by immunoSEQ multiplex PCR, and TCRdb holds only the in-frame ones, with some missing. The data hold 300,000 to 350,000 clones, with roughly a fifth observed a single time. CDR1 and CDR2 (germline): GTSNPN, SVGIG (reference sequence). Losses at the gene ends were 3 bases for V and 4 bases for J; bases not matched to a gene: 12. CDR3 length: 17 amino acids. This clone was found a few times. Its antigen is still unknown. Study-wide points: Comparison showed that naive, central memory and Treg TCRB repertoires appeared more similar among patients than among healthy donors. In cDNA sequencing, cells with high TCR expression could be over-represented.

This TCR derives from a woman aged 18 to 35 in good health. This rearrangement joins TRBV30 to TRBJ2-2; 9 nucleotides align to TRBD2. The source material was naive CD4+ T cells from blood. CDR3 DNA sequence: TGTGCCTGGAGCTCTTACGGGACTAGCTGGGGCACCGGGGAGCTGTTTTTT. Encoded protein: CAWSSYGTSWGTGELFF.